This TCR beta chain was retrieved from a study of T cells in Graves' hyperthyroidism and ophthalmopathy. General study findings and limits: Most clonotypes expanded in thyroid above 0.001 were likewise present in blood. Ophthalmopathy got predicted by the model a median roughly six months before its onset.

Thyroid ultrasound, orbital computed tomography, clinical symptoms, and serum thyroxine and TRAb underpinned diagnoses. Fresh peripheral blood, about 10 ml of it, supplied the PBMCs. Researchers amplified the TCR beta CDR3 regions from RNA transcripts. The TCR CDR3 was amplified in a first-round RT-PCR using the HTBI primer set. TCRdb itself ran the multiplex PCR reads through MiXCR, one entry per CDR3 protein. The sample shows 300,000 to 400,000 distinct CDR3 sequences, about 14% of them seen only once. This CDR3 is built from 15 residues. Germline-derived CDR1 and CDR2 are LGHDT and YNNKEL (reference sequence). V was cut by 1 base and J by 2 bases, with 9 bases left in between. In regard to this clonotype: Antigen: not known.

This chain links TRBV3-1 with TRBJ2-1; D uncertain. This TCR came from a woman in her sixties or seventies with Graves' hyperthyroidism. The material sequenced was blood. The CDR3 sequence is CASSQGLSTYNEQFF. CDR3 DNA: TGTGCCAGCAGCCAAGGGCTCTCGACCTACAATGAGCAGTTCTTC.